The T cell receptor (beta chain) described here comes from a study of early T cells in non-severe SARS-CoV-2 infection. Tagging with unique molecular identifiers was applied to individual cDNA molecules. TCRdb itself ran the 5' RACE reads through MiXCR, one entry per CDR3 protein. The sample includes 70,000 or so distinct CDR3 sequences, under 15% seen only once; the top ten take roughly 1.3%. This clonotype was recorded at least ten times. This CDR3 is 14 amino acids long. Trimming pared 7 bases from V and 6 bases from J, leaving 18 bases between. Germline V CDR1 and CDR2: ENHRY, SYGVKD. The clonotype comes from an adult who was a healthcare worker with PCR-confirmed SARS-CoV-2 infection or an uninfected control (not recorded which). This chain uses TRBV10-3 with TRBJ1-1; D is ambiguous. Sequenced: whole blood. This chain's CDR3 is CAIKSGLTAAEAFF. The CDR3, as DNA: TGTGCCATCAAATCGGGCCTCACCGCTGCTGAAGCTTTCTTT.